A single sample gave rise to the 28 T cell receptor beta chains below, sequenced in a study of cytomegalovirus exposure and HLA in healthy donors. Amplification used 60 Vbeta primers and 13 Jbeta primers. TCRdb's copy holds only in-frame clones and misses some; the assay was immunoSEQ multiplex PCR. The listing records about 74,000 clones. Material for sequencing was PBMCs. These receptors all stem from a female donor in good health and CMV-seropositive.

Concerning this clone: This specimen includes other DNA sequences encoding the same CDR3. The rearrangement joins TRBV30 to TRBJ2-7; D might be TRBD1 (6 bases). This CDR3 has 12 residues. Per the germline V gene, CDR1 is GTSNPN and CDR2 is SVGIG (reference sequence). Trimming removed 4 bases at V and 1 base at J, with 8 bases between. The CDR3 DNA reads TGTGCCTGGAAACAGGGTTCCTACGAGCAGTACTTC. Residues: CAWKQGSYEQYF.

In DNA, the CDR3 is TGTGCCACCAGCAGAGATCCAAGCGGGAGTTCCTACAATGAGCAGTTCTTC. This codes for CATSRDPSGSSYNEQFF. The V gene is TRBV15, the J gene TRBJ2-1, with 8 bases aligning to TRBD2. Trimming removed 0 bases from V and 1 base from J; junction bases left unmatched: 5. The CDR3 runs 17 residues. CDR1 is LNHNV and CDR2 is YYDKDF in the germline V gene (reference sequence).

The chain uses TRBV4-1 and TRBJ1-3; D is possibly TRBD1 (5 bases). The CDR3 contains 18 residues. The germline gives CDR1 MGHRA, CDR2 YSYEKL. V dropped 1 base and J dropped 4 bases, with 20 bases sitting between them. CDR3 loop: CASSQGYFPRVRGNTIYF. Here the CDR3 DNA reads TGCGCCAGCAGCCAAGGATACTTTCCCAGGGTACGAGGAAACACCATATATTTT.

This chain connects TRBV19 to TRBJ1-6, with 7 bases aligning to TRBD1. V was clipped by 3 bases and J by 8 bases; unmatched bases: 1. In germline, CDR1 is LNHDA, CDR2 SQIVND (reference sequence). The CDR3 runs to 13 residues. The CDR3 DNA follows: TGTGCCAGTAGTATCGGACAGGATTCACCCCTCCACTTT. Its translation: CASSIGQDSPLHF.

The chain recombines TRBV7-2 with TRBJ2-1, with 8 bases matching TRBD1. In germline, CDR1 is SGHTA, CDR2 FQGNSA. V lost 2 bases to trimming and J lost 6 bases; unmatched junction nucleotides: 18. CDR3 length equals 19 residues. The CDR3: CASSLRTLFRRGTGNEQFF. CDR3 DNA sequence: TGTGCCAGCAGCTTAAGGACCCTGTTTCGCAGGGGGACAGGCAATGAGCAGTTCTTC.

The rearrangement links TRBV5-4 to TRBJ2-7, with D perhaps TRBD1 (6 bases). Germline-derived CDR1 and CDR2 are SGHNT and YYREEE (reference sequence). V lost 4 bases, J lost 3 bases, and 17 bases lay in between. This CDR3 contains 15 residues. The CDR3 nucleotides are TGTGCCAGCAGCCCCGGTCACAAAGGGGGCTACGAGCAGTACTTC. Its protein is CASSPGHKGGYEQYF.

The V and J genes are TRBV28 and TRBJ2-7; D gene ambiguous. Germline V CDR1 and CDR2: MDHEN, SYDVKM. The V end was cut by 3 bases, the J end by 3 bases, with 6 bases between. CDR3 length: 12 amino acids. CDR3 DNA: TGTGCCAGCAGTTTTCAGAACTACGAGCAGTACTTC. It encodes CASSFQNYEQYF. Based on the CDR3 plus reference TRBV28 and TRBJ2-7, the full variable domain is DVKVTQSSRYLVKRTGEKVFLECVQDMDHENMFWYRQDPGLGLRLIYFSYDVKMKEKGDIPEGYSVSREKKERFSLILESASTNQTSMYLCASSFQNYEQYFGPGTRLTVT.

V is TRBV4-1 and J is TRBJ2-1; TRBD1 aligns across 11 bases. The junction had 6 bases not matched to a gene; V was cut back by 3 bases and J by 8 bases. The CDR3 is 15 residues long. Germline-derived CDR1 and CDR2 are MGHRA and YSYEKL. CDR3 bases: TGCGCCAGCAGCCACGCGGGACAGGGGGGCGATGAGCAGTTCTTC. Residues: CASSHAGQGGDEQFF.

The chain carries TRBV28 and TRBJ1-4, with D possibly TRBD1 on 5 matching bases. The V end was cut by 3 bases, the J end by 8 bases, with 13 bases between. Germline CDR1 and CDR2: MDHEN and SYDVKM. The CDR3 is 14 amino acids. The CDR3 reads CASSFHQGHEKLFF. CDR3 nucleotide sequence: TGTGCCAGCAGTTTCCATCAGGGTCACGAAAAACTGTTTTTT.

The chain has TRBV28 and TRBJ1-2; D is undetermined. In germline, CDR1 is MDHEN, CDR2 SYDVKM. The CDR3 is made up of 13 amino acids. The V end was cut by 2 bases, the J end by 4 bases, with 8 bases between. The CDR3 is CASSLPGSYGYTF. DNA for the CDR3: TGTGCCAGCAGTTTACCGGGTAGCTATGGCTACACCTTC.

The chain uses TRBV5-4 and TRBJ1-1, with D possibly being TRBD1 (5 bases). CDR1 and CDR2 from the germline V gene are SGHNT and YYREEE (reference sequence). With 0 bases removed from V and 1 base from J, the gap between germline ends came to 7 bases. The CDR3 is 14 residues long. CDR3 DNA: TGTGCCAGCAGCTTGGTCCAGGGGAACACTGAAGCTTTCTTT. Amino acids: CASSLVQGNTEAFF.

V gene TRBV5-6 combines with J gene TRBJ2-1, with D perhaps TRBD1 (5 bases). The CDR3 has 12 amino acids. V was pared by 4 bases and J by 10 bases, with 12 bases between. The V gene's germline CDR1 is SGHDT and CDR2 YYEEEE. The CDR3 here is CASSLKGWEQFF. The CDR3 coding sequence is TGTGCCAGCAGCCTCAAGGGGTGGGAGCAGTTCTTC.

This chain links TRBV12-5 with TRBJ2-1; 7 bases line up with TRBD2. The CDR3 is 11 amino acids. Germline CDR1 LGHNT, CDR2 FRNRAP. V shed 7 bases and J 6 bases; nucleotides not matched to a gene: 0. CDR3 sequence: CASAGGNEQFF. CDR3 coding DNA: TGTGCTAGTGCGGGGGGCAATGAGCAGTTCTTC.

This chain uses TRBV6-5 with TRBJ2-7; TRBD1 aligns across 11 bases. CDR1 MNHEY and CDR2 SVGAGI come from the germline V gene. Losses at the gene ends were 8 bases for V and 7 bases for J; bases not matched to a gene: 13. The CDR3 sequence is 15 residues long. This chain's CDR3 is CASSLRGQGDWEQYF. The CDR3 DNA is TGTGCCAGCTCCCTTAGGGGACAGGGGGACTGGGAGCAGTACTTC.

The J gene is TRBJ1-4, the V gene TRBV30; possibly TRBD1 for D (6 bases). With 3 bases removed from V and 7 bases from J, the gap between germline ends came to 15 bases. Germline V gene sequence: CDR1 GTSNPN, CDR2 SVGIG (reference sequence). The CDR3 is 14 residues long. CDR3 nucleotides: TGTGCCTGGAGCGGGGGGCAGGGCCGTGAAAAACTGTTTTTT. Its protein is CAWSGGQGREKLFF.

The chain joins TRBV28 to TRBJ1-1, with D uncertain. The germline V gene has CDR1 MDHEN and CDR2 SYDVKM. This CDR3 has 13 residues. The ends were cut back, 1 base at V and 2 bases at J, with 5 bases in the middle. The DNA for the CDR3 is TGTGCCAGCAGTTTATTGGGCAACACTGAAGCTTTCTTT. Amino acids: CASSLLGNTEAFF. The full variable domain, its missing parts supplied by reference TRBV28 and TRBJ1-1, is DVKVTQSSRYLVKRTGEKVFLECVQDMDHENMFWYRQDPGLGLRLIYFSYDVKMKEKGDIPEGYSVSREKKERFSLILESASTNQTSMYLCASSLLGNTEAFFGQGTRLTVV.

The CDR3 sequence: CASSLSRAQGSGELFF. DNA for the CDR3: TGTGCCAGCAGTTTATCTCGAGCACAGGGGTCCGGGGAGCTGTTTTTT. V gene TRBV11-2 combines with J gene TRBJ2-2; the match to TRBD1 covers 7 bases. The CDR3 length is 16 residues. The germline V gene has CDR1 SGHAT and CDR2 FQNNGV. V gave up 6 bases and J gave up 6 bases; unmatched junction bases: 13.

This chain links TRBV10-3 with TRBJ2-5; 7 bases fit TRBD2. CDR1 and CDR2 (germline): ENHRY, SYGVKD. The length of the CDR3 is 11 residues. V gave up 6 bases and J gave up 5 bases; unmatched junction bases: 0. This chain's CDR3 is CAIRGGETQYF. In nucleotides, the CDR3 is TGTGCCATCAGGGGGGGGGAGACCCAGTACTTC.

The chain links TRBV18 to TRBJ1-4; 7 bases are shared with TRBD1. The germline gives CDR1 KGHSH, CDR2 LQKENI. V gave up 6 bases and J gave up 7 bases; unmatched junction bases: 14. The CDR3 sequence is 16 residues long. The CDR3 DNA follows: TGTGCCAGCTCCCTACGACAGGGAGGATTCGGTGAAAAACTGTTTTTT. This gives the protein CASSLRQGGFGEKLFF.

The chain links TRBV5-1 to TRBJ2-1; 7 positions agree with TRBD2. Per germline, CDR1 SGHRS and CDR2 YFSETQ. V trimming: 3 bases; J trimming: 1 base; junction bases outside the gene matches: 10. There are 17 residues in the CDR3. CDR3: CASSSASSGASYNEQFF. As DNA, the CDR3 is TGCGCCAGCAGCTCAGCCTCTAGCGGTGCATCCTACAATGAGCAGTTCTTC.

The genes are TRBV6-1 and TRBJ1-5; D is undetermined. In germline, CDR1 is MNHNS, CDR2 SASEGT. V was trimmed by 0 bases and J by 2 bases, leaving 8 bases between them. The CDR3 is 15 amino acids. CDR3 in DNA: TGTGCCAGCAGTGAAGCAAGCACAGGCAATCAGCCCCAGCATTTT. This sequence encodes CASSEASTGNQPQHF.

The V call is TRBV5-4, the J call TRBJ2-7; a weak D match, TRBD1 (7 bases). Trimming removed 5 bases from V and 2 bases from J, with 14 bases in between. The CDR3 has 14 amino acids. CDR1 is SGHNT and CDR2 is YYREEE in the germline V gene (reference sequence). The CDR3 sequence: CASRRDSLPYEQYF. In DNA form, the CDR3 reads TGTGCCAGCAGGCGGGACAGCCTTCCCTACGAGCAGTACTTC.

The chain is built from TRBV5-6 and TRBJ1-5; possible D gene TRBD1, 5 bases. CDR3 size: 15 residues. V shed 3 bases and J shed 0 bases, with 10 bases lying between them. Germline V gene lookup returns CDR1 SGHDT and CDR2 YYEEEE. The CDR3: CASSSGQISNQPQHF. The CDR3 region has the DNA TGTGCCAGCAGCTCTGGACAAATTAGCAATCAGCCCCAGCATTTT. The full variable domain, rest sourced from reference TRBV5-6 and TRBJ1-5, is DAGVTQSPTHLIKTRGQQVTLRCSPKSGHDTVSWYQQALGQGPQFIFQYYEEEERQRGNFPDRFSGHQFPNYSSELNVNALLLGDSALYLCASSSGQISNQPQHFGDGTRLSIL.

The chain has TRBV29-1 and TRBJ2-3; 7 bases align to TRBD2. CDR1 and CDR2 (germline): SQVTM, ANQGSEA. After removal of 7 bases from V and 4 bases from J, the junction contained 8 bases not matched to a gene. The CDR3 contains 13 residues. CDR3 sequence reads: CSAGKGGADTQYF. The DNA for the CDR3 is TGCAGCGCCGGGAAGGGAGGGGCAGATACGCAGTATTTT.

V gene TRBV13 combines with J gene TRBJ1-2, with unresolved D. The V end lost 4 bases, the J end lost 8 bases, and 20 bases lay between the germline ends. The CDR3 runs to 15 residues. Germline CDR1 PRHDT, CDR2 FYEKMQ (reference sequence). The CDR3 DNA reads TGTGCCAGCAGCTCACGGGGAAGCGAGGTGAGAGGCTACACCTTC. It specifies CASSSRGSEVRGYTF.

The rearrangement uses TRBV6-6 and TRBJ1-1; 7 positions agree with TRBD1. From germline, CDR1 is MNHNY and CDR2 SVGAGI (reference sequence). Germline trimming cut 5 bases from V and 0 bases from J; bases unmatched to any gene: 6. This CDR3 spans 15 amino acids. CDR3 coding DNA: TGTGCCAGCAGTAGGGGGACAGTTTTGAACACTGAAGCTTTCTTT. This sequence encodes CASSRGTVLNTEAFF.

The chain uses TRBV6-5 and TRBJ2-7; weak D call: TRBD2 (6 bases). This CDR3 is built from 13 residues. Germline CDR1 is MNHEY and CDR2 is SVGAGI. The V end was cut by 6 bases, the J end by 6 bases, with 15 bases between. In DNA, the CDR3 is TGTGCCAGCAGCTACGGGACTTCGGGCGAGCAGTACTTC. It specifies CASSYGTSGEQYF.

This chain joins TRBV19 and TRBJ2-1, with D perhaps matching TRBD2 (7 bases). V was trimmed by 3 bases and J by 5 bases, leaving 17 bases between them. CDR3 length: 16 residues. The germline V gene encodes CDR1 LNHDA and CDR2 SQIVND (reference sequence). As DNA, the CDR3 is TGTGCCAGTAGTATCCTGGGGGGGCTATCCGACAATGAGCAGTTCTTC. Encoded protein: CASSILGGLSDNEQFF.